Shown below are 11 T cell receptor beta chains from a single sample sequenced in a study of T cell changes during pregnancy in multiple sclerosis. The repertoire was sequenced with immunoSEQ multiplex PCR; TCRdb's copy has only in-frame clones and lacks some. This sample yields some 74,000 clones, of which approximately 92% are seen a single time; approximately 2.4% belongs to the top ten. The sample was peripheral blood, taken before pregnancy. All receptors come from a female donor with multiple sclerosis, enrolled in a pregnancy study.

The rearrangement links TRBV28 to TRBJ1-2, with 7 bases that match TRBD1. The CDR3 is 13 amino acids. From germline, CDR1 is MDHEN and CDR2 SYDVKM. Trimming cost V 5 bases and J 4 bases; bases outside gene matches: 4. CDR3 bases: TGTGCCAGCAGTCCGACAGGGCGCTATGGCTACACCTTC. Translation gives CASSPTGRYGYTF.

The chain links TRBV10-3 to TRBJ2-1, with 8 positions matching TRBD2. The CDR3 covers 16 residues. J lost 4 bases, V lost 3 bases, and 8 bases had no gene match. Looked up from germline, CDR1 is ENHRY and CDR2 is SYGVKD. CDR3: CAISERRSGIYNEQFF. CDR3 nucleotides: TGTGCCATCAGTGAAAGGCGTAGCGGGATATACAATGAGCAGTTCTTC.

The V and J genes are TRBV18 and TRBJ1-5; no firm D call. The germline V gene encodes CDR1 KGHSH and CDR2 LQKENI. The V gene lost 2 bases and the J gene lost 6 bases, with 20 bases spanning the gap. The CDR3 totals 17 residues. The CDR3 DNA follows: TGTGCCAGCTCACCAGTAACAGTAATGTCAGGTGGTCAGCCCCAGCATTTT. This encodes CASSPVTVMSGGQPQHF.

This chain joins TRBV5-1 and TRBJ2-2; 7 bases agree with TRBD1. V trimming: 6 bases; J trimming: 0 bases; junction bases outside the gene matches: 2. CDR1 and CDR2 (germline): SGHRS, YFSETQ. This CDR3 has 14 residues. Here the CDR3 DNA reads TGCGCCAGCAACGACAGGGCGAACACCGGGGAGCTGTTTTTT. Protein product: CASNDRANTGELFF. The complete variable domain, with remaining parts taken from reference TRBV5-1 and TRBJ2-2, reads KAGVTQTPRYLIKTRGQQVTLSCSPISGHRSVSWYQQTPGQGLQFLFEYFSETQRNKGNFPGRFSGRQFSNSRSEMNVSTLELGDSALYLCASNDRANTGELFFGEGSRLTVL.

The rearrangement uses TRBV5-1 and TRBJ2-1; 10 nucleotides match TRBD2. This CDR3 contains 17 residues. The V gene end was trimmed by 0 bases and the J gene end by 6 bases; junction bases not matched to a gene: 9. CDR1 is SGHRS and CDR2 is YFSETQ in the germline V gene. CDR3 sequence reads: CASSLASLAGAGNEQFF. The CDR3 DNA sequence: TGCGCCAGCAGCTTGGCCTCCCTAGCGGGAGCTGGCAATGAGCAGTTCTTC.

The chain joins TRBV7-2 to TRBJ1-5; D unclear. This CDR3 has 15 amino acids. V lost 5 bases and J lost 6, with 17 bases in between. Looked up from germline, CDR1 is SGHTA and CDR2 is FQGNSA. The CDR3 here is CASSQPRAAGQPQHF. The DNA for the CDR3 is TGTGCCAGCAGCCAGCCGAGGGCCGCGGGTCAGCCCCAGCATTTT. The variable domain in full, with the rest retrieved from reference TRBV7-2 and TRBJ1-5, is GAGVSQSPSNKVTEKGKDVELRCDPISGHTALYWYRQSLGQGLEFLIYFQGNSAPDKSGLPSDRFSAERTGGSVSTLTIQRTQQEDSAVYLCASSQPRAAGQPQHFGDGTRLSIL.

This clone was counted between two and nine times. The chain is built from TRBV4-2 and TRBJ2-7; D not resolved. The CDR3 length is 16 residues. The V end was cut by 1 base, the J end by 4 bases, with 17 bases between. From germline, CDR1 is LGHNA and CDR2 YNFKEQ. CDR3 bases: TGTGCCAGCAGCCAAGCAGTCGGAGATCCGAGTTACGAGCAGTACTTC. Encoded protein: CASSQAVGDPSYEQYF.

To note about this clone: One junction end does not reproduce the germline sequence, and a read error may be involved. This rearrangement joins TRBV27 to TRBJ2-1; D is unclear. Germline V CDR1 and CDR2: MNHEY, SMNVEV (reference sequence). This CDR3 has 12 amino acids. The CDR3 DNA sequence: TGTGCCAGCAGTTTATCTGGTTTTGGGCAACTCTTC. This sequence encodes CASSLSGFGQLF.

The chain's CDR3 is CASSLWPPVGGQETQYF. The CDR3 DNA follows: TGTGCCAGCAGCTTATGGCCGCCGGTGGGGGGCCAAGAGACCCAGTACTTC. The rearrangement joins TRBV7-9 to TRBJ2-5, with D possibly TRBD2 on 6 matching bases. Germline assignment: CDR1 SEHNR and CDR2 FQNEAQ (reference sequence). The length of the CDR3 is 17 residues. V was pared by 2 bases and J by 1 base, with 17 bases between. Based on the CDR3 plus reference TRBV7-9 and TRBJ2-5, the full variable domain is DTGVSQNPRHKITKRGQNVTFRCDPISEHNRLYWYRQTLGQGPEFLTYFQNEAQLEKSRLLSDRFSAERPKGSFSTLEIQRTEQGDSAMYLCASSLWPPVGGQETQYFGPGTRLLVL.

This chain uses TRBV19 with TRBJ1-1, with D perhaps matching TRBD1 (5 bases). Trimming removed 0 bases at V and 8 bases at J, with 10 bases between. The CDR3 is made up of 13 amino acids. CDR1 and CDR2 (germline): LNHDA, SQIVND (reference sequence). CDR3 in amino acids: CASSIDWGVEAFF. In DNA form, the CDR3 reads TGTGCCAGTAGTATAGATTGGGGGGTGGAAGCTTTCTTT.

The sample holds one count of this clone. The chain has TRBV10-3 and TRBJ2-7, with D perhaps matching TRBD1 (7 bases). The V and J ends lost 6 bases and 2 bases respectively, with 14 bases between them. The CDR3 has 14 amino acids. Looked up from germline, CDR1 is ENHRY and CDR2 is SYGVKD. The CDR3 bases are TGTGCCATCAGAGGGCAGGGGGGAACCTACGAGCAGTACTTC. Protein product: CAIRGQGGTYEQYF.